What follows is one TCR beta chain and its context. Its target is not known. The sample is drawn from a study of cytomegalovirus exposure and HLA in healthy donors. Across the whole study: The platform used for the approximately 120 validation repertoires matched that of the 666 first-cohort repertoires, a later analysis reported.

The repertoire was sequenced with immunoSEQ multiplex PCR; TCRdb's copy has only in-frame clones and lacks some. The sample consists of roughly 150,000 clones, more than 70% of them appearing once. Germline V gives CDR1 MNHNS, CDR2 SASEGT. The V and J ends lost 11 bases and 0 bases respectively, with 18 bases between them. This CDR3 has 15 residues. Notes on the study in general: Diagnosis of cytomegalovirus status made by the classifier reportedly showed high specificity and sensitivity. Among the CMV-associated chains, three were confirmed in vitro as specific for CMV antigens. Altogether, 150 or so TCR beta chains were recorded as cytomegalovirus-associated.

The receptor was isolated from a man aged 18 to 30 in good health and CMV-seronegative. This chain connects TRBV6-1 to TRBJ2-3, with a weak D call TRBD2 (6 bases). The specimen sequenced was PBMCs. The CDR3 nucleotides read TGTGCCGTTGGGGTCGGGCGGGGTAGCACAGATACGCAGTATTTT. This encodes CAVGVGRGSTDTQYF.